This T cell receptor beta chain derives from a study of blood T cell repertoires in COVID-19. Produced via immunoSEQ multiplex PCR; TCRdb's table is partial and in-frame only. The table records 150,000 or so clones, roughly 82% of them present only once. Per germline, CDR1 SNHLY and CDR2 FYNNEI. V gave up 3 bases and J gave up 7 bases; unmatched junction bases: 8. The CDR3 loop spans 16 amino acids. The rearrangement links TRBV2 to TRBJ1-5; 11 nucleotides line up with TRBD1. The source is a woman aged 40 to 50 with COVID-19, enrolled during active disease. Sequencing was done on a sample of peripheral blood. The chain's CDR3 is CASSEDRGRQGQPQHF. As DNA, the CDR3 is TGTGCCAGCAGTGAGGACAGGGGGCGGCAGGGACAGCCCCAGCATTTT.